This T cell receptor (beta chain) is drawn from a study of siplizumab effects on memory and regulatory T cells. General study findings and limits: The alloreactive clones that mapped to unstimulated subsets made up only a minor fraction. There appeared to be greater diversity in naive T cells than in memory cells, and naive T cells seemed major contributors to the alloresponse. Sequences that were alloreactive and traceable to unstimulated CD4+ memory cells were significantly reduced by siplizumab.

Some clones are missing from TCRdb's copy, which holds only in-frame ones; the method was immunoSEQ multiplex PCR. The sample records about 120,000 clones, less than 95% being singletons. This clone was seen a single time. Its antigen is still unknown. The CDR3 has 12 amino acids. The germline gives CDR1 LNHDA, CDR2 SQIVND (reference sequence). V was trimmed by 5 bases and J by 8 bases, leaving 12 bases between them. Sequencing used non-Treg CD4+ T cells sorted from blood. The receptor's source is a human donor in good health. J is TRBJ1-2 and V is TRBV19, with D uncertain. The CDR3 DNA follows: TGTGCCAGTAGTTCGGACGACGGAGGCTACACCTTC. It encodes CASSSDDGGYTF.